The entry that follows covers one TCR beta chain sequence. Other nucleotide sequences in the sample specify the same CDR3. These data are taken from a study of blood T cell repertoires in COVID-19. Study context: From the United States, Italy and Spain came samples of acute and convalescent COVID-19. In each case, the material was cDNA or gDNA derived from T cells, B-cell-depleted T cells, or PBMCs.

In the original workflow: Estimates of nucleated cell counts were drawn from the amplification of reference gene primers. Profiling relied on immunoSEQ multiplex PCR, and the TCRdb table lists in-frame clones only, not all of them. Clone size and the V and J calls come from that table; the DNA yielded D and trimming. The data show more than 95,000 clones, 55% to 70% seen once. This CDR3 is 13 amino acids long. Trimming removed 3 bases from V and 1 base from J, with 6 bases in between. Per the germline V gene, CDR1 is LGHDT and CDR2 is YNNKEL (reference sequence). Sequencing was done on a sample of peripheral blood. This chain uses TRBV3-1 (or the pseudogene TRBV3-2) with TRBJ1-1; unclear D gene. The origin of this receptor is a woman in her seventies with acute or convalescent COVID-19. The CDR3: CASSHGGNTEAFF. CDR3 bases: TGTGCCAGCAGCCATGGAGGGAACACTGAAGCTTTCTTT.